These 32 T cell receptor beta chains were all obtained from the same sample, sequenced in a study of cytomegalovirus exposure and HLA in healthy donors. The study ran its PCR with 60 Vbeta and 13 Jbeta primers. Using immunoSEQ multiplex PCR, the repertoire was profiled, and TCRdb retains in-frame clones only, with some absent. There are 100,000 to 120,000 clones in the sample; about four fifths occur only once, and about 2.2% lies in the top ten. The sample was PBMCs. These receptors came from a man aged 25 to 40 in good health and CMV-seronegative.

The chain uses TRBV28 and TRBJ2-7; 8 nucleotides line up with TRBD1. CDR1 and CDR2 (germline): MDHEN, SYDVKM. Trimming at V came to 6 bases and at J to 2 bases, leaving 6 bases not matched to a gene. The CDR3 has 14 amino acids. CDR3 sequence reads: CASRGGTGTYEQYF. DNA of the CDR3: TGTGCCAGCAGGGGTGGGACAGGCACCTACGAGCAGTACTTC.

The chain recombines TRBV27 with TRBJ2-2; possibly TRBD1 for D (7 bases). The V and J ends lost 5 bases and 1 base respectively, with 14 bases between them. From germline, CDR1 is MNHEY and CDR2 SMNVEV (reference sequence). The CDR3 sequence is 16 residues long. CDR3 DNA: TGTGCCAGCAGTGATGACAGGGAGGAGAACACCGGGGAGCTGTTTTTT. Its translation: CASSDDREENTGELFF.

The chain uses TRBV5-1 and TRBJ2-1; possible D gene TRBD2, 5 bases. V lost 4 bases and J 6 bases, leaving 23 bases between the germline ends. The CDR3 totals 17 residues. Per germline, CDR1 SGHRS and CDR2 YFSETQ. The CDR3 loop reads CASSPGIAGWSPNEQFF. CDR3 DNA sequence: TGCGCCAGCAGCCCTGGTATCGCGGGTTGGTCGCCCAATGAGCAGTTCTTC. Full variable domain (missing parts from reference TRBV5-1 and TRBJ2-1): KAGVTQTPRYLIKTRGQQVTLSCSPISGHRSVSWYQQTPGQGLQFLFEYFSETQRNKGNFPGRFSGRQFSNSRSEMNVSTLELGDSALYLCASSPGIAGWSPNEQFFGPGTRLTVL.

V gene TRBV7-9 combines with J gene TRBJ2-1; 9 nucleotides align to TRBD2. CDR3 length: 16 residues. Germline loops: CDR1 SEHNR, CDR2 FQNEAQ (reference sequence). The ends lost 5 bases at V and 8 bases at J; junction bases unmatched: 13. CDR3 loop: CASSRPLDSGGDEQFF. DNA for the CDR3: TGTGCCAGCAGCCGCCCTCTGGATAGCGGGGGAGATGAGCAGTTCTTC.

The chain has TRBV19 and TRBJ1-6; TRBD1 aligns across 8 bases. Trimming at V came to 4 bases and at J to 5 bases, leaving 7 bases not matched to a gene. CDR3 length equals 16 residues. CDR1 and CDR2 from the germline V gene are LNHDA and SQIVND (reference sequence). The CDR3 protein is CASSSSAGQDNSPLHF. The DNA for the CDR3 is TGTGCCAGTAGTAGCTCCGCGGGACAGGATAATTCACCCCTCCACTTT. The variable domain in full, completed from reference TRBV19 and TRBJ1-6, reads DGGITQSPKYLFRKEGQNVTLSCEQNLNHDAMYWYRQDPGQGLRLIYYSQIVNDFQKGDIAEGYSVSREKKESFPLTVTSAQKNPTAFYLCASSSSAGQDNSPLHFGNGTRLTVT.

The count of this clone is one. The chain couples TRBV29-1 to TRBJ1-1; the D gene is possibly TRBD1 (5 bases). The CDR3 extends over 14 amino acids. CDR1 SQVTM and CDR2 ANQGSEA come from the germline V gene. V lost 7 bases to trimming and J lost 7 bases, with 22 bases between them. CDR3 nucleotide sequence: TGCAGCGGGTCTTCGCAGGGAGGTTTCGTTGAAGCTTTCTTT. Its protein product is CSGSSQGGFVEAFF.

The chain joins TRBV4-3 to TRBJ2-2; 9 nucleotides match TRBD2. This CDR3 has 16 amino acids. V shed 0 bases and J 4 bases; nucleotides not matched to a gene: 3. Germline V gene data show CDR1 as LGHNA and CDR2 as YSLEER. The CDR3 sequence is CASSQDLAGATGELFF. The CDR3 bases are TGCGCCAGCAGCCAAGATTTAGCGGGGGCCACCGGGGAGCTGTTTTTT.

This rearrangement joins TRBV27 to TRBJ2-1; 7 bases align to TRBD2. This CDR3 comprises 15 residues. V was clipped by 5 bases and J by 4 bases; unmatched bases: 8. CDR1 and CDR2 from the germline V gene are MNHEY and SMNVEV (reference sequence). CDR3 bases: TGTGCCAGCAGTCGACTAGCAGGAGGATACAATGAGCAGTTCTTC. Translating it yields CASSRLAGGYNEQFF.

This clone was recorded only once. The chain recombines TRBV19 with TRBJ1-1; D may be TRBD1 (5 bases). There are 13 residues in the CDR3. Germline V gene data show CDR1 as LNHDA and CDR2 as SQIVND (reference sequence). The V gene lost 10 bases and the J gene lost 1 base, with 13 bases spanning the gap. CDR3 loop: CAIKEGRNTEAFF. Written as DNA, the CDR3 is TGTGCCATCAAGGAGGGGCGGAACACTGAAGCTTTCTTT.

V and J are TRBV11-2 and TRBJ1-6; 7 nucleotides line up with TRBD1. CDR1 and CDR2 from the germline V gene are SGHAT and FQNNGV. The CDR3 totals 13 residues. Unmatched junction bases numbered 11, after V lost 5 bases and J lost 16 bases. The DNA for the CDR3 is TGTGCCAGCAGCCCCACCCGGGACAGAAGGCTCCACTTT. Protein: CASSPTRDRRLHF. The variable domain in full, with the rest retrieved from reference TRBV11-2 and TRBJ1-6, is EAGVAQSPRYKIIEKRQSVAFWCNPISGHATLYWYQQILGQGPKLLIQFQNNGVVDDSQLPKDRFSAERLKGVDSTLKIQPAKLEDSAVYLCASSPTRDRRLHFGNGTRLTVT.

The V call is TRBV5-6, the J call TRBJ2-5, with 8 bases that match TRBD1. Judging by the DNA end, TRBJ2-7 fits better; the J call may be wrong. The CDR3 extends over 16 amino acids. Germline V gene lookup returns CDR1 SGHDT and CDR2 YYEEEE. CDR3 sequence: CASSSIPGQVDYEQYF. The CDR3 coding sequence is TGTGCCAGCAGCTCTATCCCGGGACAGGTTGACTACGAGCAGTACTTC.

The chain employs TRBV7-3 and TRBJ2-7, with 11 bases identical to TRBD1. J lost 4 bases, V lost 5 bases, and 7 bases had no gene match. Germline CDR1 reads SGHTA; CDR2 reads FQGTGA. The CDR3 loop spans 15 amino acids. The CDR3: CASSPGTGGGYEQYF. In DNA form, the CDR3 reads TGTGCCAGCAGCCCCGGGACAGGGGGTGGGTACGAGCAGTACTTC. The whole variable domain, remainder taken from reference TRBV7-3 and TRBJ2-7, is GAGVSQTPSNKVTEKGKYVELRCDPISGHTALYWYRQSLGQGPEFLIYFQGTGAADDSGLPNDRFFAVRPEGSVSTLKIQRTERGDSAVYLCASSPGTGGGYEQYFGPGTRLTVT.

The chain combines TRBV5-1 with TRBJ2-1, with a weak D call TRBD1 (6 bases). From germline, CDR1 is SGHRS and CDR2 YFSETQ. CDR3 length equals 15 residues. Trimming cost V 4 bases and J 0 bases, with 11 bases left between them. The CDR3 nucleotides are TGCGCCAGCAGCCGGACAGCCGTCTCCTACAATGAGCAGTTCTTC. Residues: CASSRTAVSYNEQFF.

This clone was detected once. The chain links TRBV28 to TRBJ1-4; the D gene is possibly TRBD1 (6 bases). The germline V gene encodes CDR1 MDHEN and CDR2 SYDVKM. Deletions cut 2 bases from V and 0 bases from J, with 13 bases between. The CDR3 has 17 amino acids. The CDR3 sequence is CASSLTAGVATNEKLFF. CDR3 in DNA: TGTGCCAGCAGTTTAACCGCAGGGGTTGCAACTAATGAAAAACTGTTTTTT.

The chain carries TRBV5-1 and TRBJ2-7, with D unclear. This CDR3 has 15 amino acids. The germline V gene has CDR1 SGHRS and CDR2 YFSETQ. Trimming took off 1 base at V and 2 bases at J, with 13 bases between the two ends. The CDR3 spells CASSLFGENPYEQYF. In DNA form, the CDR3 reads TGCGCCAGCAGCTTGTTTGGAGAAAACCCCTACGAGCAGTACTTC.

V gene TRBV6-1 combines with J gene TRBJ2-7; maybe TRBD2 (5 bases). Trimming shortened V by 6 bases and J by 2 bases, and 17 bases separated the two germline ends. The CDR3 sequence is 15 residues long. The V gene's germline CDR1 is MNHNS and CDR2 SASEGT. CDR3 amino acids: CASSAMGVGAYEQYF. CDR3 bases: TGTGCCAGCAGCGCGATGGGAGTGGGCGCCTACGAGCAGTACTTC.

V usage is TRBV7-9 and J usage is TRBJ2-1; D unresolved. CDR3 length: 14 amino acids. Trimming took off 3 bases at V and 3 bases at J, with 9 bases between the two ends. The germline CDR1 and CDR2 sequences are SEHNR and FQNEAQ (reference sequence). This CDR3 reads CASSFDIVYNEQFF. The CDR3 DNA is TGTGCCAGCAGCTTCGACATTGTCTACAATGAGCAGTTCTTC.

The CDR3 nucleotides are TGTGCCAGCAGCCAAATATTTACAAGACAGGGGGCGCAGACTGAAGCTTTCTTT. Amino acid sequence: CASSQIFTRQGAQTEAFF. This chain uses TRBV4-2 with TRBJ1-1; 10 positions agree with TRBD1. Germline CDR1 and CDR2: LGHNA and YNFKEQ. The trim removed 2 bases at V and 5 bases at J, leaving 14 bases unmatched. The CDR3 has 18 amino acids.

This clone showed up just a few times. This chain links TRBV6-5 with TRBJ1-3; D remains ambiguous. The length of the CDR3 is 13 residues. In germline, CDR1 is MNHEY, CDR2 SVGAGI. V was shortened by 8 bases and J by 0 bases, with 8 bases between the two germline ends. CDR3: CASWRDSGNTIYF. The DNA of the CDR3 is TGTGCCAGCTGGAGGGACTCTGGAAACACCATATATTTT.

V gene TRBV7-2 combines with J gene TRBJ2-5; no definite D call. V lost 2 bases, J lost 3 bases, and 7 bases lay in between. The CDR3 has 13 amino acids. The germline gives CDR1 SGHTA, CDR2 FQGNSA. The CDR3 DNA sequence: TGTGCCAGCAGCTTAATTCCGGAAGAGACCCAGTACTTC. The encoded protein is CASSLIPEETQYF.

CDR3 residues: CASSRGTSGQETQYF. Here the CDR3 DNA reads TGTGCCAGCAGCCGGGGTACTAGCGGCCAAGAGACCCAGTACTTC. The rearrangement links TRBV6-5 to TRBJ2-5; 8 bases agree with TRBD2. CDR3 length: 15 residues. Germline lookup yields CDR1 MNHEY and CDR2 SVGAGI. Trimming took 6 bases from V and 1 from J; bases not matched to a gene: 7.

This chain links TRBV5-1 with TRBJ1-4, with 8 bases that match TRBD1. In germline, CDR1 is SGHRS, CDR2 YFSETQ. The CDR3 covers 14 residues. V was pared by 4 bases and J by 3 bases, with 2 bases of the junction left unmatched. The CDR3 sequence is CASSPTGANEKLFF. Here the CDR3 DNA reads TGCGCCAGCAGCCCGACAGGGGCTAATGAAAAACTGTTTTTT.

This chain joins TRBV7-2 and TRBJ2-3; D is perhaps TRBD2 (7 bases). The CDR3 runs 16 residues. Between the trimmed V and J ends, which lost 7 bases and 4 bases, there was a span of 21 bases. Germline V CDR1 and CDR2: SGHTA, FQGNSA. This chain's CDR3 is CASIKAGTNHADTQYF. The CDR3, as DNA: TGTGCCAGCATCAAAGCGGGGACAAATCACGCAGATACGCAGTATTTT.

The chain combines TRBV12-1 with TRBJ2-7; the table's D call, TRBD2, has no DNA check behind it. TRBV12-1 is a recognized pseudogene. The CDR3 totals 15 residues. The CDR3, as DNA: TGTGCCAGCAGCCCGACTAGCGGCTACTCCTACGAGCAGTACTTC. It encodes CASSPTSGYSYEQYF.

This chain uses TRBV29-1 with TRBJ2-5; the D is unclear. Germline CDR1 SQVTM, CDR2 ANQGSEA. With 5 bases removed from V and 4 bases from J, the gap between germline ends came to 5 bases. The CDR3 is made up of 10 amino acids. Here the CDR3 DNA reads TGCAGCGTTATTAGAGAGACCCAGTACTTC. This encodes CSVIRETQYF.

The chain recombines TRBV5-4 with TRBJ1-4; 8 bases are a match to TRBD1. Germline-derived CDR1 and CDR2 are SGHNT and YYREEE (reference sequence). The CDR3 has 14 amino acids. Losses at the gene ends were 3 bases for V and 4 bases for J; bases not matched to a gene: 2. The CDR3 reads CASSWGQDNEKLFF. CDR3 coding DNA: TGTGCCAGCAGCTGGGGACAGGATAATGAAAAACTGTTTTTT.

V and J are TRBV4-2 and TRBJ2-2; D unclear. This CDR3 has 14 residues. Germline lookup yields CDR1 LGHNA and CDR2 YNFKEQ. V gave up 0 bases and J gave up 5 bases, with 7 bases separating them. CDR3: CASSQDTGTGELFF. DNA for the CDR3: TGTGCCAGCAGCCAAGATACCGGGACCGGGGAGCTGTTTTTT.

The V call is TRBV7-8, the J call TRBJ2-1, with 8 nucleotides matching TRBD2. CDR1 and CDR2 (germline): SGHVS, FQNEAQ. The CDR3 sequence is 16 residues long. The trim removed 3 bases at V and 0 bases at J, leaving 4 bases unmatched. This chain's CDR3 is CASSFSGASSYNEQFF. DNA of the CDR3: TGTGCCAGCAGCTTTAGCGGGGCCAGCTCCTACAATGAGCAGTTCTTC.

J is TRBJ2-3 and V is TRBV10-3; D is perhaps TRBD2 (6 bases). Germline V gene data show CDR1 as ENHRY and CDR2 as SYGVKD. V lost 2 bases, J lost 5 bases, and 11 bases lay in between. The CDR3 spans 14 residues. CDR3 region: CAISEVEGGDTQYF. In DNA, the CDR3 is TGTGCCATCAGTGAGGTGGAGGGTGGAGATACGCAGTATTTT.

The chain couples TRBV7-8 to TRBJ2-1; D not resolved. V lost 8 bases, J lost 4 bases, and 30 bases lay in between. The V gene's germline CDR1 is SGHVS and CDR2 FQNEAQ. The CDR3 extends over 19 amino acids. The CDR3 DNA reads as TGTGCCAGCTGCGGCAGCTCGAGGCTTGGAACTTTGTTGTACAATGAGCAGTTCTTC. Its protein is CASCGSSRLGTLLYNEQFF. The full variable domain, with the rest looked up from reference TRBV7-8 and TRBJ2-1, is GAGVSQSPRYKVAKRGQDVALRCDPISGHVSLFWYQQALGQGPEFLTYFQNEAQLDKSGLPSDRFFAERPEGSVSTLKIQRTQQEDSAVYLCASCGSSRLGTLLYNEQFFGPGTRLTVL.

The chain couples TRBV27 to TRBJ2-5; 7 positions match TRBD1. Germline trimming cut 6 bases from V and 7 bases from J; bases unmatched to any gene: 17. This CDR3 region has 16 residues. CDR1 and CDR2 (germline): MNHEY, SMNVEV (reference sequence). CDR3: CASSRQGSNIAGTQYF. In nucleotides, the CDR3 is TGTGCCAGCAGCCGACAGGGATCTAATATAGCAGGGACCCAGTACTTC.

The genes are TRBV5-4 and TRBJ2-7; TRBD1 matches 8 bases. The CDR3 runs 14 residues. The junction had 9 bases not matched to a gene; V was cut back by 3 bases and J by 7 bases. The germline V gene encodes CDR1 SGHNT and CDR2 YYREEE (reference sequence). Here the CDR3 DNA reads TGTGCCAGCAGCTACCCCGGGACAGGCCGGGAGCAGTACTTC. Its translation is CASSYPGTGREQYF.